Listed below are T cell receptor beta chains from one sample, sequenced in a study of metastatic and nonmetastatic thyroid tumors. TCRdb re-called the PCR reads via MiXCR. The table has about 49,000 clones, approximately 22% seen once. The sample was blood. Receptors were obtained from a female donor with papillary thyroid cancer or a benign thyroid nodule (not recorded which). Some clones in this sample may be carry-over from other donors' samples. Both conserved end residues are part of each CDR3. The order of the fields is D gene, V gene, clone size, J gene, CDR3 protein, CDR3 DNA. The D gene is left open where the match is weak. For some rows the clone size is stated as once, few or many, or as a class when expanded; others skip it.

-	TRBV18	many	TRBJ1-1	CASSPSRDLEAFF	TGTGCCAGCTCACCATCCCGGGACCTTGAAGCTTTCTTT
TRBD1	TRBV11-2	many	TRBJ1-1	CASWRTGGMVGTEAFF	TGTGCCAGCTGGCGGACAGGTGGTATGGTGGGCACTGAAGCTTTCTTT
-	TRBV5-1	many	TRBJ1-6	CASSFQGSSPLHF	TGCGCCAGCAGCTTCCAGGGGAGTTCACCCCTCCACTTT
TRBD1	TRBV6-4	many	TRBJ1-6	CASSDSGQGNSPLHF	TGTGCCAGCAGTGATTCCGGACAGGGAAATTCACCCCTCCACTTT
TRBD2	TRBV20-1	-	TRBJ2-1	CSADNGLAGGDEQFF	TGCAGTGCTGATAACGGACTAGCGGGAGGCGATGAGCAGTTCTTC
TRBD2	TRBV2	many	TRBJ2-7	CASSESLAGNEQYF	TGTGCCAGCAGTGAATCACTAGCGGGCAACGAGCAGTACTTC
-	TRBV6-5	few	TRBJ1-1	CASSYSSGDAEAFF	TGTGCCAGCAGTTACTCGTCTGGGGACGCTGAAGCTTTCTTT
-	TRBV5-1	many	TRBJ1-2	CASSLDGRSDYGYTF	TGCGCCAGCAGCTTGGATGGGCGGAGCGACTATGGCTACACCTTC
-	TRBV29-1	many	TRBJ2-4	CSAQESTGLIQYF	TGCAGCGCACAAGAATCGACAGGTTTGATTCAGTACTTC
TRBD2	TRBV7-8	many	TRBJ2-1	CASSLGIAGSYNEQFF	TGTGCCAGCAGCTTAGGGATAGCGGGATCCTACAATGAGCAGTTCTTC
-	TRBV6-1	few	TRBJ1-1	CASKISMNTEAFF	TGTGCCAGCAAGATTTCTATGAACACTGAAGCTTTCTTT
-	TRBV30	-	TRBJ1-2	CAWSPPGPWGGYTF	TGTGCCTGGAGTCCACCCGGGCCCTGGGGAGGCTACACCTTC
TRBD1	TRBV24-1	many	TRBJ2-4	CATSDSGQSNIQYF	TGTGCCACCAGTGATTCGGGACAGAGCAACATTCAGTACTTC
TRBD2	TRBV12-3/TRBV12-4	many	TRBJ2-3	CASSPSGNTDTQYF	TGTGCCAGCAGTCCTAGCGGAAACACAGATACGCAGTATTTT
TRBD1	TRBV29-1	many	TRBJ2-3	CSATPHFGQGSITDTQYF	TGCAGCGCAACCCCACATTTCGGACAGGGAAGTATCACAGATACGCAGTATTTT
TRBD2	TRBV12-3/TRBV12-4	few	TRBJ2-1	CASRTNSGNYNEQFF	TGTGCCAGCAGAACGAATAGCGGGAACTACAATGAGCAGTTCTTC
TRBD1	TRBV6-1	many	TRBJ2-7	CASSDPTGGHSSYEQYF	TGTGCCAGCAGTGACCCAACAGGGGGCCATAGCTCCTACGAGCAGTACTTC